This T cell receptor (beta chain) was captured in a study of blood T cell repertoires in COVID-19. Trimming took 5 bases from V and 4 from J, leaving 21 bases between them. Germline lookup yields CDR1 LNHDA and CDR2 SQIVND (reference sequence). The CDR3 is 17 residues long. Per the original methods: Reference gene primers were amplified, and this amplification served to estimate nucleated cell counts. Clones were read by immunoSEQ multiplex PCR, and TCRdb kept only the in-frame ones, dropping some. The V and J calls and clone size were taken over from that table, and D and trimming were inferred from the DNA. The table lists approximately 300,000 clones, around 87% of them singletons.

This receptor was obtained from a young man with active or convalescent COVID-19. The sequenced material came from peripheral blood. The V and J genes are TRBV19 and TRBJ1-5, with D possibly TRBD1 on 6 matching bases. The CDR3 DNA follows: TGTGCCAGTAGTTCAAAAACCCGGACAGAGTTTAATCAGCCCCAGCATTTT. Amino acid sequence: CASSSKTRTEFNQPQHF.